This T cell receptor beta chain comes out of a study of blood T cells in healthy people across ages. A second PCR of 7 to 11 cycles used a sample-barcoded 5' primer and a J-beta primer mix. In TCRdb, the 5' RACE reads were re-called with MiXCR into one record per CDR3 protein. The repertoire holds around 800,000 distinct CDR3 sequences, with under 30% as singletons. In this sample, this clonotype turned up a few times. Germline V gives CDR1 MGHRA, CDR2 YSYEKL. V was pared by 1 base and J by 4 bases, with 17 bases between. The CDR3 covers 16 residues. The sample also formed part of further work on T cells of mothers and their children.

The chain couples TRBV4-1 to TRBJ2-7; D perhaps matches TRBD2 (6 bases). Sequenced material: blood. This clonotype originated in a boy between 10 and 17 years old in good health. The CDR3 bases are TGCGCCAGCAGCCAAGCGGAGGGGCGCAGTGTGTACGAGCAGTACTTC. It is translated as CASSQAEGRSVYEQYF.